The 2 T cell receptor beta chains below come from one sample, sequenced in a study of radiotherapy plus CTLA-4 blockade in lung cancer. Some clones are missing from TCRdb's copy, which holds only in-frame ones; the method was immunoSEQ multiplex PCR. The table records roughly 48,000 clones, 70% to 80% of them present only once. The sequencing used peripheral blood, collected from a patient treated with radiotherapy plus ipilimumab. The receptors originated from a human donor with non-small cell lung cancer who had stable disease on radiotherapy plus ipilimumab.

This clone came up a few times. The identical CDR3 is also encoded by other nucleotide sequences in the sample. The CDR3 DNA reads TGTGCCAGCAGTTTCGACGAAAAACTGTTTTTT. This gives the protein CASSFDEKLFF. V usage is TRBV28 and J usage is TRBJ1-4; unclear D gene. CDR3 length: 11 residues. The germline gives CDR1 MDHEN, CDR2 SYDVKM. The V end was cut by 3 bases, the J end by 8 bases, with 4 bases between.

The rearrangement uses TRBV7-6 and TRBJ2-5; 8 positions agree with TRBD2. Germline loops: CDR1 SGHVS, CDR2 FNYEAQ. The CDR3 runs 16 residues. V shed 3 bases, J shed 2 bases, and the junction held 8 bases outside the gene matches. The CDR3 region has the DNA TGTGCCAGCAGCTTGGTCCGCCGCGGGGGGCAAGAGACCCAGTACTTC. Translating gives CASSLVRRGGQETQYF.